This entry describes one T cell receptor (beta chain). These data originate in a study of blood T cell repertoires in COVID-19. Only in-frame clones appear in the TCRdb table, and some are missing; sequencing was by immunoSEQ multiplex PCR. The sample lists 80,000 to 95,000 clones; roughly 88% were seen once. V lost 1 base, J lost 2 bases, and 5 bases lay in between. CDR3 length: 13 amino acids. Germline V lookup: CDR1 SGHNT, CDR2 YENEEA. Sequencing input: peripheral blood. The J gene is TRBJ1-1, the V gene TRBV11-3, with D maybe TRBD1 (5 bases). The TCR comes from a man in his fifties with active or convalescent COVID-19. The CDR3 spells CASSLGGNTEAFF. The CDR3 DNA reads TGTGCCAGCAGCTTAGGGGGCAACACTGAAGCTTTCTTT.